The 20 T cell receptor beta chains listed next were all sequenced from one sample in a study of shared clonotypes between healthy human individuals. Repertoires were generated with immunoSEQ multiplex PCR, while TCRdb's copy carries only in-frame clones and drops some. In the table there are 600,000 to 750,000 clones, roughly 70% of which are singletons. The specimen was memory CD4+ T cells sorted from blood. The subset denotes: CD45RA-negative fraction. All receptors derive from a woman aged 30 to 39 in good health.

V gene TRBV18 combines with J gene TRBJ2-1, with D tentatively TRBD1 (6 bases). V was clipped by 0 bases and J by 1 base, with 7 bases between them. The germline CDR1 and CDR2 sequences are KGHSH and LQKENI. The CDR3 covers 15 residues. The CDR3 protein is CASSPPGTSYNEQFF. The CDR3 DNA is TGTGCCAGCTCACCACCTGGGACATCCTACAATGAGCAGTTCTTC.

The CDR3 loop is CATSRGTSGSPEGEQYF. In DNA, the CDR3 is TGTGCCACCAGCAGAGGGACTAGCGGTTCTCCCGAGGGCGAGCAGTACTTC. This chain uses TRBV15 with TRBJ2-7; 10 positions match TRBD2. J was trimmed by 6 bases and V by 1 base; bases with no gene match: 12. Germline-derived CDR1 and CDR2 are LNHNV and YYDKDF (reference sequence). The CDR3 contains 17 residues.

This sequence joins TRBV4-1 and TRBJ2-5; 10 bases line up with TRBD2. The ends lost 4 bases at V and 6 bases at J; junction bases unmatched: 14. CDR3 length: 17 residues. Germline lookup yields CDR1 MGHRA and CDR2 YSYEKL. Here the CDR3 DNA reads TGCGCCAGCAGCCCTCTTCAAGAGCGGGAGGGTAGGAAGACCCAGTACTTC. The encoded protein is CASSPLQEREGRKTQYF.

The rearrangement links TRBV5-1 to TRBJ2-2; a possible D gene is TRBD2 (5 bases). The CDR3 contains 16 residues. From germline, CDR1 is SGHRS and CDR2 YFSETQ. V was pared by 0 bases and J by 1 base, with 10 bases between. CDR3: CASSLVASKNTGELFF. CDR3 DNA sequence: TGCGCCAGCAGCTTGGTGGCTAGCAAGAACACCGGGGAGCTGTTTTTT.

This chain connects TRBV7-9 to TRBJ1-2; D gene uncertain. CDR1 and CDR2 (germline): SEHNR, FQNEAQ (reference sequence). With 1 base removed from V and 13 bases from J, the gap between germline ends came to 22 bases. This CDR3 is 15 amino acids long. CDR3 amino acids: CASSLGWPGRVGSTF. DNA for the CDR3: TGTGCCAGCAGCTTAGGATGGCCGGGGAGAGTTGGATCCACCTTC.

This sequence joins TRBV7-8 and TRBJ2-1; tentatively, D is TRBD2 (6 bases). The germline CDR1 and CDR2 sequences are SGHVS and FQNEAQ. The CDR3 is made up of 14 amino acids. V was cut by 4 bases and J by 5 bases, with 12 bases left in between. The CDR3, as DNA: TGTGCCAGCAGCTCTAGCGACAGCCACAATGAGCAGTTCTTC. It yields the protein CASSSSDSHNEQFF.

The rearrangement links TRBV2 to TRBJ1-2, with D perhaps TRBD1 (5 bases). CDR1 and CDR2 from the germline V gene are SNHLY and FYNNEI. This CDR3 spans 16 amino acids. Trimming cost V 6 bases and J 8 bases, with 25 bases left between them. The CDR3 here is CASRVEKGLRGSGYTF. Here the CDR3 DNA reads TGTGCCAGCAGGGTCGAAAAGGGACTCCGTGGGAGCGGCTACACCTTC.

This clone was seen a few times. J is TRBJ2-1 and V is TRBV5-6, with 9 bases that match TRBD2. This CDR3 has 15 amino acids. J lost 2 bases, V lost 4 bases, and 4 bases had no gene match. From germline, CDR1 is SGHDT and CDR2 YYEEEE. CDR3 sequence reads: CASSPAGGTYNEQFF. DNA of the CDR3: TGTGCCAGCAGCCCAGCGGGAGGTACCTACAATGAGCAGTTCTTC. Drawing the rest from reference TRBV5-6 and TRBJ2-1, the complete variable domain is DAGVTQSPTHLIKTRGQQVTLRCSPKSGHDTVSWYQQALGQGPQFIFQYYEEEERQRGNFPDRFSGHQFPNYSSELNVNALLLGDSALYLCASSPAGGTYNEQFFGPGTRLTVL.

The genes are TRBV6-6 and TRBJ2-2; D unclear. Trimming stripped 4 bases from V and 4 bases from J, with 10 bases between. The CDR3 is 14 residues long. The V gene's germline CDR1 is MNHNY and CDR2 SVGAGI (reference sequence). The CDR3 loop reads CASSLKGSTGELFF. DNA of the CDR3: TGTGCCAGCAGTTTGAAGGGAAGCACCGGGGAGCTGTTTTTT.

This sequence joins TRBV11-2 and TRBJ2-5; D tentatively fits TRBD1 or TRBD2 (5 bases each). Germline V gene data show CDR1 as SGHAT and CDR2 as FQNNGV. This CDR3 has 14 residues. V shed 1 base and J shed 4 bases, with 10 bases lying between them. Here the CDR3 reads CASSLVRAGETQYF. The CDR3 region has the DNA TGTGCCAGCAGCTTAGTCAGGGCGGGAGAGACCCAGTACTTC.

This clone occurred many times. This chain connects TRBV7-2 to TRBJ1-5; TRBD1 might be the D (6 bases). Per the germline V gene, CDR1 is SGHTA and CDR2 is FQGNSA. The CDR3 is 16 amino acids. The V and J ends lost 3 bases and 1 base respectively, with 13 bases between them. The DNA of the CDR3 is TGTGCCAGCAGCTTCCGAGGGGGAGGGAGCAATCAGCCCCAGCATTTT. Translating gives CASSFRGGGSNQPQHF. Full variable domain (outside the CDR3, taken from reference TRBV7-2 and TRBJ1-5): GAGVSQSPSNKVTEKGKDVELRCDPISGHTALYWYRQSLGQGLEFLIYFQGNSAPDKSGLPSDRFSAERTGGSVSTLTIQRTQQEDSAVYLCASSFRGGGSNQPQHFGDGTRLSIL.

The chain carries TRBV7-2 and TRBJ2-3; D gene ambiguous. The germline V gene encodes CDR1 SGHTA and CDR2 FQGNSA. Trimming took 1 base from V and 1 from J, leaving 9 bases between them. The CDR3 extends over 15 amino acids. CDR3 loop: CASSLEYLRTDTQYF. CDR3 nucleotides: TGTGCCAGCAGCTTAGAGTATCTTCGCACAGATACGCAGTATTTT.

This clone was seen only a few times. The chain links TRBV1 to TRBJ1-5; no check of the table's D call, TRBD1, against the DNA was made. TRBV1 represents a pseudogene. The length of the CDR3 is 20 residues. CDR3: CTSSQVMGQGMWYSNQPQHF. The CDR3 region has the DNA TGCACCAGCAGCCAAGTTATGGGACAGGGGATGTGGTATAGCAATCAGCCCCAGCATTTT.

This clone was counted only a few times. The chain carries TRBV2 and TRBJ2-6; D is uncertain. The CDR3 has 14 residues. V was trimmed by 8 bases and J by 0 bases, leaving 8 bases between them. The germline gives CDR1 SNHLY, CDR2 FYNNEI. As DNA, the CDR3 is TGTGCCAGCTCCCCCCGCTCTGGGGCCAACGTCCTGACTTTC. It is translated as CASSPRSGANVLTF.

This clone is a singleton in its sample. This chain joins TRBV7-9 and TRBJ1-2; 7 bases are shared with TRBD1. This CDR3 region has 14 residues. Unmatched junction bases numbered 7, after V lost 1 base and J lost 8 bases. Germline V gene data show CDR1 as SEHNR and CDR2 as FQNEAQ (reference sequence). The CDR3 bases are TGTGCCAGCAGCTTAGGGGGACAGTCTACCGGCTACACCTTC. Translation gives CASSLGGQSTGYTF.

This chain uses TRBV29-1 with TRBJ2-5; D uncertain. The CDR3 covers 12 residues. Germline V gene data show CDR1 as SQVTM and CDR2 as ANQGSEA. Trimming stripped 6 bases from V and 3 bases from J, with 11 bases between. The CDR3 spells CSVLGQKETQYF. The CDR3 bases are TGCAGCGTCTTAGGTCAAAAAGAGACCCAGTACTTC. The variable domain in full, completed from reference TRBV29-1 and TRBJ2-5, reads SAVISQKPSRDICQRGTSLTIQCQVDSQVTMMFWYRQQPGQSLTLIATANQGSEATYESGFVIDKFPISRPNLTFSTLTVSNMSPEDSSIYLCSVLGQKETQYFGPGTRLLVL.

The J gene is TRBJ2-7, the V gene TRBV28; 9 bases map to TRBD1. The CDR3 runs to 13 residues. In germline, CDR1 is MDHEN, CDR2 SYDVKM. After removal of 3 bases from V and 3 bases from J, the junction contained 0 bases not matched to a gene. CDR3 sequence (DNA): TGTGCCAGCAGTTTGACAGGGGGCTACGAGCAGTACTTC. This encodes CASSLTGGYEQYF.

The CDR3 is CASIGGAYSNQPQHF. CDR3 nucleotide sequence: TGTGCCAGCATAGGAGGTGCCTATAGCAATCAGCCCCAGCATTTT. The V call is TRBV28, the J call TRBJ1-5; D gene ambiguous. The germline CDR1 and CDR2 sequences are MDHEN and SYDVKM. CDR3 size: 15 residues. The V and J ends lost 7 bases and 0 bases respectively, with 13 bases between them.

V and J are TRBV19 and TRBJ2-5, with D possibly TRBD2 on 7 matching bases. Germline V gene lookup returns CDR1 LNHDA and CDR2 SQIVND (reference sequence). This CDR3 contains 15 residues. The V gene lost 7 bases and the J gene lost 4 bases, with 19 bases spanning the gap. The CDR3 spells CASNPGTIAGETQYF. The DNA for the CDR3 is TGTGCCAGTAACCCAGGGACAATAGCGGGAGAGACCCAGTACTTC.

The sample holds a few counts of this clone. J is TRBJ2-1 and V is TRBV5-4, with 7 bases fitting TRBD1. Unmatched junction bases numbered 4, after V lost 4 bases and J lost 0 bases. From germline, CDR1 is SGHNT and CDR2 YYREEE (reference sequence). There are 15 residues in the CDR3. CDR3 loop: CASSTQGSSYNEQFF. CDR3 bases: TGTGCCAGCAGCACACAGGGGAGCTCCTACAATGAGCAGTTCTTC.